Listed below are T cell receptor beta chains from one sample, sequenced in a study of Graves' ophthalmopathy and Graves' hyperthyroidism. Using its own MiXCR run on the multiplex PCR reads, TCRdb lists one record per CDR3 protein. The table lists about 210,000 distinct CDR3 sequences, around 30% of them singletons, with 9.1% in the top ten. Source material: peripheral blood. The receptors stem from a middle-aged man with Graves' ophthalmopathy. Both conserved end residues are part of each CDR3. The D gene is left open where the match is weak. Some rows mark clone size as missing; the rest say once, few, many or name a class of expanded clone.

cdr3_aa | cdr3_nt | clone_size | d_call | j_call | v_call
CASSLQGVANTEAFF | TGCGCCAGCAGCTTACAGGGTGTAGCGAACACTGAAGCTTTCTTT | many | - | TRBJ1-1 | TRBV5-1
CASSYSGPPYEQYF | TGTGCCAGCAGTTACTCGGGACCGCCCTACGAGCAGTACTTC | many | - | TRBJ2-7 | TRBV6-2/TRBV6-3
CASSTPEAEAFF | TGTGCCAGCAGCACTCCCGAGGCTGAAGCTTTCTTT | many | - | TRBJ1-1 | TRBV6-1
CASSYPGVGSGNQPQHF | TGTGCCAGCAGTTACCCCGGGGTGGGGTCAGGCAATCAGCCCCAGCATTTT | - | - | TRBJ1-5 | TRBV6-5
CASSGGDATYEQYF | TGTGCCAGCAGTGGGGGGGACGCCACCTACGAGCAGTACTTC | - | - | TRBJ2-7 | TRBV2
CASCGQHIQETQYF | TGTGCCAGCTGTGGACAGCATATTCAAGAGACCCAGTACTTC | many | - | TRBJ2-5 | TRBV2
CASRSSGRGYEQYF | TGCGCCAGCAGGAGTAGCGGGAGGGGCTACGAGCAGTACTTC | many | TRBD2 | TRBJ2-7 | TRBV5-1
CASSLELPPWGYGYTF | TGTGCCAGCAGTTTGGAGCTGCCCCCGTGGGGCTATGGCTACACCTTC | - | - | TRBJ1-2 | TRBV28
CASTTDRDGTYEQYF | TGTGCCAGCACCACCGACAGGGATGGAACCTACGAGCAGTACTTC | many | TRBD1 | TRBJ2-7 | TRBV28
CASSYGHSWREQPQHF | TGTGCCAGCAGTTACGGACACTCCTGGAGAGAACAGCCCCAGCACTTT | - | - | TRBJ1-5 | TRBV6-2/TRBV6-3
CASSDRLSYEQYF | TGCGCCAGCAGTGACAGGCTCTCCTACGAGCAGTACTTC | many | - | TRBJ2-7 | TRBV10-2
CASSSAGRVAFF | TGTGCCAGCAGTTCGGCAGGGCGCGTGGCTTTCTTT | - | - | TRBJ1-1 | TRBV12-3/TRBV12-4
CASSPAAGPNYGYTF | TGTGCCAGCTCACCAGCGGCAGGTCCCAACTATGGCTACACCTTC | - | - | TRBJ1-2 | TRBV18
CASNLDRYSNQPQHF | TGTGCCAGCAATTTGGACAGGTATAGCAATCAGCCCCAGCATTTT | - | TRBD1 | TRBJ1-5 | TRBV6-5
CASSPRRPPYEQYF | TGTGCCAGCAGCCCCCGGCGGCCCCCCTACGAGCAGTACTTC | many | - | TRBJ2-7 | TRBV11-2
CASSGKDRGRVQYF | TGTGCCAGCAGTGGAAAGGACAGGGGGCGCGTGCAGTACTTC | - | TRBD1 | TRBJ2-7 | TRBV6-1
CASIRSGANVLTF | TGTGCCAGCATCAGAAGTGGGGCCAACGTCCTGACTTTC | many | - | TRBJ2-6 | TRBV6-5
CASRDASSLYEQYF | TGTGCCAGCAGGGACGCCTCGTCTCTCTACGAGCAGTACTTC | - | - | TRBJ2-7 | TRBV6-2/TRBV6-3
CASSLGWNYEQYF | TGTGCCAGCAGCTTAGGGTGGAACTACGAGCAGTACTTC | many | - | TRBJ2-7 | TRBV7-2
CASSYSASGSSETQYF | TGTGCCAGCAGTTACTCGGCTAGCGGGAGCTCCGAGACCCAGTACTTC | many | TRBD2 | TRBJ2-5 | TRBV6-2/TRBV6-3
CASSRLGGYATGELFF | TGTGCCAGCAGTCGTTTAGGGGGATACGCCACCGGGGAGCTGTTTTTT | many | - | TRBJ2-2 | TRBV6-2/TRBV6-3
CASSLWAGAVDGNQPQHF | TGTGCCAGCAGTTTATGGGCAGGCGCGGTGGACGGAAATCAGCCCCAGCATTTT | - | - | TRBJ1-5 | TRBV28
CASSPTGLGSNSPLHF | TGTGCCAGCAGTCCGACAGGGTTGGGAAGTAATTCACCCCTCCACTTT | many | TRBD1 | TRBJ1-6 | TRBV6-5
CASSGRTGGRPQHF | TGTGCCAGCAGTGGACGGACAGGTGGACGGCCCCAGCATTTT | many | TRBD1 | TRBJ1-5 | TRBV2